One T cell receptor beta chain is described in this entry. In assigning cohorts, the study relied on participant-reported clinical history. The data were taken from a study of blood T cell repertoires in COVID-19. Study at large: In each case, the material was cDNA or gDNA derived from T cells, B-cell-depleted T cells, or PBMCs.

The CDR3 contains 13 residues. Germline CDR1 and CDR2: SGHVS and FQNEAQ. Trimming took 2 bases from V and 6 from J, leaving 7 bases between them. As processed by the authors: Estimation of nucleated cell counts was performed using reference gene primer amplification. Repertoires were generated with immunoSEQ multiplex PCR, while TCRdb's copy carries only in-frame clones and drops some. V, J and clone size derive from that table, while D and trimming were established from the DNA sequence. The repertoire holds hundreds of thousands of clones, with 90% to 95% as singletons. The sample taken for sequencing was PBMCs or T cells enriched from blood (not recorded which). The clonotype originates from a young woman who had recovered from COVID-19. The gene calls are TRBV7-8 and TRBJ1-4; D remains ambiguous. The CDR3 DNA sequence: TGTGCCAGCAGCTTACGCGGGTATGAAAAACTGTTTTTT. It encodes CASSLRGYEKLFF.